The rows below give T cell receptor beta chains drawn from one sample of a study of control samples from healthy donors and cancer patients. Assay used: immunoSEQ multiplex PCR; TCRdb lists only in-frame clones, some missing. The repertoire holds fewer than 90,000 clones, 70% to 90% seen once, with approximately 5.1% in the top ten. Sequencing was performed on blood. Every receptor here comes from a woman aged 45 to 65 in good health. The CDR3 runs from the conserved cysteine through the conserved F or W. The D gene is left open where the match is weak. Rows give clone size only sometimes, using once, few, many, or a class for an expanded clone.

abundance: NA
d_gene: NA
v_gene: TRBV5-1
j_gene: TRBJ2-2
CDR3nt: TGCGCCAGCAGCTTACTAGTGCCCGGGGAGCTGTTTTTT
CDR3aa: CASSLLVPGELFF

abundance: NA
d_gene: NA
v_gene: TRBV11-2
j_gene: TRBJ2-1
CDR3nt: TGTGCCAGCAGTCCCAGGGGGGAGGGTTACAATGAGCAGTTCTTC
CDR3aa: CASSPRGEGYNEQFF

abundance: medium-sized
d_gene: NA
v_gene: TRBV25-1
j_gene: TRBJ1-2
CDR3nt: TGTGCCAGCAGGGGGCTTGGGACAACTAACTATGGCTACACCTTC
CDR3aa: CASRGLGTTNYGYTF

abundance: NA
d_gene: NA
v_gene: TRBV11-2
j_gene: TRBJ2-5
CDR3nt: TGTGCCAGCAGCTTATTGCAGGGTTCAGAGACCCAGTACTTC
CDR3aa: CASSLLQGSETQYF

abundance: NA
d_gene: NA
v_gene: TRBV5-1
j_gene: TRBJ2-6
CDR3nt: TGCGCCAGCAGCCGGTCTTCTGGGGCCAACGTCCTGACTTTC
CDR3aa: CASSRSSGANVLTF

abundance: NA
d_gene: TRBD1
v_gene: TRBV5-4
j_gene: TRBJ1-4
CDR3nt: TGTGCCAGCAGCCTAGGGGGCCCTAATGAAAAACTGTTTTTT
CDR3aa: CASSLGGPNEKLFF

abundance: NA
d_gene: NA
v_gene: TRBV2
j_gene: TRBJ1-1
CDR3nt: TGTGCCAGCTCCCTAAGCGTCCACACTGAAGCTTTCTTT
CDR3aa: CASSLSVHTEAFF

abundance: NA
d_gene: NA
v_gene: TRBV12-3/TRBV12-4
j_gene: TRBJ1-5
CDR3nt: TGTGCCAGCAGTTTAGTAAAGGATCAGCCCCAGCATTTT
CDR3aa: CASSLVKDQPQHF

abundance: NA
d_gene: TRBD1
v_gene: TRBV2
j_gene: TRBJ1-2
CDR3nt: TGTGCCAGCAACTTAGGCCGGGACAGGCACCTTACGCCCGATGGCTACACCTTC
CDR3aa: CASNLGRDRHLTPDGYTF

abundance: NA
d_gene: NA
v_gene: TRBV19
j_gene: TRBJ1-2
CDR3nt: TGTGCCAGTAGTCCTAAGTTCGGGGGCTACACCTTC
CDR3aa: CASSPKFGGYTF

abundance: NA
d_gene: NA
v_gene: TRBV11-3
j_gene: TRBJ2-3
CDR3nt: TGTGCCAGCAGCTTACACGGGGCCACAGATACGCAGTATTTT
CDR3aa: CASSLHGATDTQYF

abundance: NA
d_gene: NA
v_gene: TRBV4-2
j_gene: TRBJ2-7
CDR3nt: TGTGCCAGCAGCCAAGAGGGGCCGGGACGCGAGCAGTACTTC
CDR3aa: CASSQEGPGREQYF

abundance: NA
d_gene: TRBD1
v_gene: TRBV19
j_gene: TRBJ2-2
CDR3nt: TGTGCCAGTGGAGACAGGGAAAAGAACGGGGAGCTGTTTTTT
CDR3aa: CASGDREKNGELFF

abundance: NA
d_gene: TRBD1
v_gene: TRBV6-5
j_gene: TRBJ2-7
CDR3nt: TGTGCCAGCAGCTTACCGGGACAGGGACAGGCCGAGCAGTACTTC
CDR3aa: CASSLPGQGQAEQYF

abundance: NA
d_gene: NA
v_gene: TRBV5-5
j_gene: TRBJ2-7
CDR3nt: TGTGCCAGCAGCTCGGAGTACTTC
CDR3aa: CASSSEYF

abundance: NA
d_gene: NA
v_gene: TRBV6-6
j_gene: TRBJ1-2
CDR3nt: TGTGCCAGCAGTTACCCCGAGATTACGGATGGCTACACCTTC
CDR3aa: CASSYPEITDGYTF

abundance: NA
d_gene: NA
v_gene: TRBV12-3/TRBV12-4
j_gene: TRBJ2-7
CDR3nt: TGTGCCAGCAGTTTCCGGCCGGCCTACGAGCAGTACTTC
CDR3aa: CASSFRPAYEQYF

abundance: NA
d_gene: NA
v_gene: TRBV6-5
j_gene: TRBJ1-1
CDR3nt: TGTGCCAGCACCATCAGGTGGGATCGGAGCACTGAAGCTTTCTTT
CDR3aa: CASTIRWDRSTEAFF

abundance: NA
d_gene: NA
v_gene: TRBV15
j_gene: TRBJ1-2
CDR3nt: TGTGCCACCAGCAGAGGACAGGCCAACTATGGCTACACCTTC
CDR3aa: CATSRGQANYGYTF

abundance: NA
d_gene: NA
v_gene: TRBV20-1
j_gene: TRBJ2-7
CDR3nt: TGCAGTGCTAGTCCAGGGGACCCCTACGAGCAGTACTTC
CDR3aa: CSASPGDPYEQYF

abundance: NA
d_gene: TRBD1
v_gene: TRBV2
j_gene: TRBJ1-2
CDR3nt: TGTGCCAGCAGTATTACAGGGGCTTTGGATGGCTACACCTTC
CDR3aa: CASSITGALDGYTF

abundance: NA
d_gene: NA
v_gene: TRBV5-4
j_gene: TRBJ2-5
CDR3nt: TGTGCCAGCAGCTTGGGACCTGGCGAGACCCAGTACTTC
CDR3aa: CASSLGPGETQYF

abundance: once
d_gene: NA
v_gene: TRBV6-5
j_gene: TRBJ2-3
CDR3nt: TGTGCCAGCAGTCTAAGGGGCGAAGATACGCAGTATTTT
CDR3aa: CASSLRGEDTQYF

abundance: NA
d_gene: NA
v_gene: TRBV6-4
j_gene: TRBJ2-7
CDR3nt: TGTGCCAGCAGTGAAAAATTCTCGTCAGCCTACGAGCAGTACTTC
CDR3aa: CASSEKFSSAYEQYF

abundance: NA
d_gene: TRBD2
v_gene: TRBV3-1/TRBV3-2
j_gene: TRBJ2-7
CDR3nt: TGTGCCAGCAGCCACTTAGCGGGGGTCTACGAGCAGTACTTC
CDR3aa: CASSHLAGVYEQYF

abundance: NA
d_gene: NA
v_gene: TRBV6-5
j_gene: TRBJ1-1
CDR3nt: TGTGCCAGCAACGTCATAGAAGGACTGTACACTGAAGCTTTCTTT
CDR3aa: CASNVIEGLYTEAFF

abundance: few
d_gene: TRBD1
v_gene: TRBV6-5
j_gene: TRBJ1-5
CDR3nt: TGTGCCAGCAGTCCTACCACAGGGGGAGGTCAGCCCCAGCATTTT
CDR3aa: CASSPTTGGGQPQHF

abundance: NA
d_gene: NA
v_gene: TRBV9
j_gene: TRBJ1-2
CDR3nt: TGTGCCAGCAGCGTAGTCTACCCTCGGGATGGCTACACCTTC
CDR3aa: CASSVVYPRDGYTF

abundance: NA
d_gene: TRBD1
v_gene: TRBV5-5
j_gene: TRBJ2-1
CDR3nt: TGTGCCAGCAGCTTGTTCCCGACAGGGATGCTTGCCGTGCAGTTCTTC
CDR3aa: CASSLFPTGMLAVQFF

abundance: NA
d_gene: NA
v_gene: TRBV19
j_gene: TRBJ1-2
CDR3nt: TGTGCCAGTAAAGAATCGGCCGTCAACTATGGCTACACCTTC
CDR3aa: CASKESAVNYGYTF

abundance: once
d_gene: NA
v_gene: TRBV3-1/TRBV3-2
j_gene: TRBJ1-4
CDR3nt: TGTGCCAGCAGCCAAGAGGATAACGAAAAACTGTTTTTT
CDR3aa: CASSQEDNEKLFF

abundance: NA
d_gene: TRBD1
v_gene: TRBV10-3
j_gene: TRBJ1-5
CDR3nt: TGTGCCATCAGTACAGGGGGGGGGCAGCCCCAGCATTTT
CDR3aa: CAISTGGGQPQHF

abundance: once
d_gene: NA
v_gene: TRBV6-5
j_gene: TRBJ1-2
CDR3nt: TGTGCCAGCAGGGCTCGGTCCCCCTATGGCTACACCTTC
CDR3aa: CASRARSPYGYTF

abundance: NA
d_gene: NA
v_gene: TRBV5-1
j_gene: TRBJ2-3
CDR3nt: TGCGCCAGCAGCTCCTCACCAGGGACAGATACGCAGTATTTT
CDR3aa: CASSSSPGTDTQYF

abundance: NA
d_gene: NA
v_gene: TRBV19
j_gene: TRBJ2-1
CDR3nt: TGTGCCAGTAGTTTAGACAGGAGATCCTACAATGAGCAGTTCTTC
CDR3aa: CASSLDRRSYNEQFF

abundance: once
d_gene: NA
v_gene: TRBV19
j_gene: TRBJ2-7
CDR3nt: TGTGCCAGCGCAAATCAGGGAGGTATTTCCTACGAGCAGTACTTC
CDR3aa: CASANQGGISYEQYF